What follows are 5 T cell receptor beta chains derived from one specimen sequenced in a study of cytomegalovirus exposure and HLA in healthy donors. Primers for the PCR totalled 60 Vbeta and 13 Jbeta. Only in-frame clones appear in the TCRdb table, and some are missing; sequencing was by immunoSEQ multiplex PCR. The table lists about 110,000 clones, 76% of them singletons. Input material: PBMCs. The receptors were gathered from a man aged 25 to 40 in good health and CMV-seropositive.

This clone came up a few times. The chain combines TRBV2 with TRBJ1-2; possible D gene TRBD1, 5 bases. V lost 8 bases, J lost 0 bases, and 13 bases lay in between. CDR1 and CDR2 (germline): SNHLY, FYNNEI. The CDR3 has 14 amino acids. CDR3 loop: CASAMTVTNYGYTF. Written as DNA, the CDR3 is TGTGCCAGCGCAATGACAGTAACTAACTATGGCTACACCTTC.

The sample holds one count of this clone. The chain uses TRBV9 and TRBJ1-6; 9 bases fit TRBD1. CDR1 and CDR2 (germline): SGDLS, YYNGEE. The CDR3 is 15 residues long. The V and J ends lost 4 bases and 8 bases, in that order; junction bases with no gene match: 7. CDR3: CASSTRDREDSPLHF. The CDR3, as DNA: TGTGCCAGCAGCACAAGGGACAGGGAAGATTCACCCCTCCACTTT.

J is TRBJ2-1 and V is TRBV18; D remains ambiguous. Trimming left V 0 bases short and J 0 bases short, with 9 bases between. CDR1 and CDR2 from the germline V gene are KGHSH and LQKENI. The CDR3 is 16 residues long. The CDR3 DNA is TGTGCCAGCTCACCACCAAGACAAAGCTCCTACAATGAGCAGTTCTTC. Its protein is CASSPPRQSSYNEQFF.

The V and J genes are TRBV21-1 and TRBJ2-7; the table calls TRBD1, which could not be checked here. TRBV21-1 is flagged as a pseudogene. The CDR3 is 13 residues long. The CDR3 here is CASSGWDSYEQYF. CDR3 bases: TGTGCCAGCAGCGGCTGGGACAGCTACGAGCAGTACTTC.

The chain couples TRBV6-1 to TRBJ2-5; weak D call: TRBD2 (5 bases). The germline V gene encodes CDR1 MNHNS and CDR2 SASEGT. The CDR3 contains 15 residues. V gave up 5 bases and J gave up 4 bases, with 17 bases separating them. CDR3 residues: CASSPGVAPAETQYF. The CDR3 DNA reads as TGTGCCAGCAGTCCCGGGGTAGCGCCCGCAGAGACCCAGTACTTC.